Listed here are 5 T cell receptor beta chains from one sample, sequenced in a study of cytomegalovirus exposure and HLA in healthy donors (dated by TCRdb to the late 2010s). Preparation of the library involved the immunoSEQ multiplex PCR assay. The multiplex PCR relied on a mix of 60 forward primers for TCR Vbeta segments and 13 reverse primers for TCR Jbeta segments. TCRdb took this table from immuneACCESS and kept in-frame rearrangements with V and J called. Such tables lack part of the clones; where checked against another copy, unresolved V genes explain under half of the gap, and the rest is unexplained. The sample table records about 160,000 clones; roughly 80% of these occur just once. In total, the top ten clones hold 2% to 2.5% of the sample. The sequenced sample consisted of PBMCs. These receptors were collected from a man aged 45-65 years in good health and CMV-seropositive.

This clone was picked up one time. This chain links TRBV11-2 with TRBJ2-1, with TRBD2 matching over 9 bases. The CDR3 loop spans 15 amino acids. Trimming cost V 4 bases and J 4 bases; bases outside gene matches: 5. Germline V gene data show CDR1 as SGHAT and CDR2 as FQNNGV. The CDR3 region is CASSSRGGPYNEQFF. The CDR3 DNA is TGTGCCAGCAGCTCGCGGGGGGGCCCATACAATGAGCAGTTCTTC.

The chain employs TRBV6-1 and TRBJ2-7, with TRBD1 as a possible D gene (6 bases). The CDR3 consists of 15 residues. CDR1 and CDR2 from the germline V gene are MNHNS and SASEGT. Trimming removed 2 bases from V and 0 bases from J, with 11 bases in between. CDR3 nucleotides: TGTGCCAGCAGTGAACAGGGGCTCTCCTCCTACGAGCAGTACTTC. Its translation: CASSEQGLSSYEQYF.

This CDR3 is CSVEGTSGVETQYF. CDR3 nucleotides: TGCAGCGTTGAAGGGACTAGCGGGGTTGAGACCCAGTACTTC. The chain carries TRBV29-1 and TRBJ2-5; 12 bases map to TRBD2. The germline V gene encodes CDR1 SQVTM and CDR2 ANQGSEA. The ends lost 1 base at V and 5 bases at J; junction bases unmatched: 2. CDR3 length: 14 residues.

This clone was found a few times. The chain joins TRBV7-9 to TRBJ2-2; a possible D gene is TRBD1 (6 bases). This CDR3 region has 17 residues. Trimming cost V 1 base and J 5 bases, with 17 bases left between them. The germline gives CDR1 SEHNR, CDR2 FQNEAQ (reference sequence). The CDR3 DNA follows: TGTGCCAGCAGCTTAGGGTTTTCAGGGGCCAGGACCGGGGAGCTGTTTTTT. Residues: CASSLGFSGARTGELFF.

A few counts support this clone. This chain uses TRBV10-2 with TRBJ1-2; 9 bases are shared with TRBD1. Germline CDR1 reads WSHSY; CDR2 reads SAAADI. The CDR3 runs 15 residues. Losses at the gene ends were 2 bases for V and 4 bases for J; bases not matched to a gene: 5. The CDR3 nucleotides read TGCGCCAGCAGTGAGCGGGACAGGGACCTCTATGGCTACACCTTC. As protein: CASSERDRDLYGYTF.